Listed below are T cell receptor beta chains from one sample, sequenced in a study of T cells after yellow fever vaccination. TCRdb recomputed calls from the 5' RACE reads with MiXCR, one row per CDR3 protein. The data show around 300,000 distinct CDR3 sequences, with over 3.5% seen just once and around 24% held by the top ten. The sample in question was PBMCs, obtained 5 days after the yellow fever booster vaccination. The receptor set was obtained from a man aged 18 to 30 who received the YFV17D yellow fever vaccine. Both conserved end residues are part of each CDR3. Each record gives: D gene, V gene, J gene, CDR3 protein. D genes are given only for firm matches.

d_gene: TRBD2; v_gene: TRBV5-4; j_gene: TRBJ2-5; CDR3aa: CASSSVAGKQETQYF
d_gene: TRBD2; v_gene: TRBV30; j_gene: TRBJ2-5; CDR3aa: CAWSRTGLAGRETQYF
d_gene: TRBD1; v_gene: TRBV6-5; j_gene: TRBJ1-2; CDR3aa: CASRVPRTQYRQGGYGYTF
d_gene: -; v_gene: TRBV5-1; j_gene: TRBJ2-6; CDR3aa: CASSLLGGGGNVYSGANVLTF
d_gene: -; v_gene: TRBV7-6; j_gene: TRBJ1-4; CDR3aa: CASSSTGPNEKLFF
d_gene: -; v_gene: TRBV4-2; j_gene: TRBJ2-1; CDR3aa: CASSQEMGEAYNEQFF
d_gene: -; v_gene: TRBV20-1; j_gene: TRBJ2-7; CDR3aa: CGMAGEDYEQYF
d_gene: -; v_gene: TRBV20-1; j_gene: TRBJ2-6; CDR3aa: CSAVTSSGANVLTF
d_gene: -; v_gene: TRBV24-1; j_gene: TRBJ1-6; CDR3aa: CATSDFRPSYNSPLHF
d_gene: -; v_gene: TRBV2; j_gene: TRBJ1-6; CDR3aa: CASSEFLARSSPLHF
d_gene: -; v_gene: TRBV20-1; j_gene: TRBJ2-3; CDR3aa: CSARARDEGRDTQYF
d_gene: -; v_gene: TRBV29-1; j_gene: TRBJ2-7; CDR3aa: CSVVSSPPYEQYF
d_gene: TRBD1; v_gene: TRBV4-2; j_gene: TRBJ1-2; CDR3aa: CASSQGQGDYYGYTF
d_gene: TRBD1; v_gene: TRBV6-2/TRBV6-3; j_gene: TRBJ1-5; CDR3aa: CASSLRGTGTGGRQPQHF
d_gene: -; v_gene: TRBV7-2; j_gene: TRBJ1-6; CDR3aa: CASSGRTGSQSPLHF
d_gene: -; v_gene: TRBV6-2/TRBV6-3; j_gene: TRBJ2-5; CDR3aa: CASRQMGQETQYF
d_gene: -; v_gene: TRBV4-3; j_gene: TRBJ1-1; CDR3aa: CASSQGIQIRTEAFF
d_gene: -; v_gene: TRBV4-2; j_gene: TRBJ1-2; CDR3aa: CASSQGIGSGPYGYTF
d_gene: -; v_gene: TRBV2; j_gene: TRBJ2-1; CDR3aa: CATQDSRGGYNEQFF
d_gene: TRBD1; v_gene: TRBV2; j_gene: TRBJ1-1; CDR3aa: CASSADRARGTEAFF
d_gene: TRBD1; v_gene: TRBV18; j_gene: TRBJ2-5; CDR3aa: CASSPSTRTGEETQYF
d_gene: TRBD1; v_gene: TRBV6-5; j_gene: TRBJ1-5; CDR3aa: CASSPGTATFNQPQHF
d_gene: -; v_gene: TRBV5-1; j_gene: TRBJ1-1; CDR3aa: CASSLDRDDTEAFF
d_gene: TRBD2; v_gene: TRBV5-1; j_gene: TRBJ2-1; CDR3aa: CASSFLSGGAYVEQFF
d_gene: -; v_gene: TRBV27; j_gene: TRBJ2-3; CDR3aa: CASSLSSADTQYF
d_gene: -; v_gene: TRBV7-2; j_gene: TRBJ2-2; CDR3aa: CASSVGFGTGELFF
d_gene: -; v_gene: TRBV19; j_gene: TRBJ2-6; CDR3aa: CASGGVNSGANVLTF
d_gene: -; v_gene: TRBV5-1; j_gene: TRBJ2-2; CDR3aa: CASSLFAATNTGELFF
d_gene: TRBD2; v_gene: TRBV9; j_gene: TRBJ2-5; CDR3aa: CASSPSGGQSETQYF
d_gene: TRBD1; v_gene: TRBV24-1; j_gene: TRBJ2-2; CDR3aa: CATSVGQGVGELFF
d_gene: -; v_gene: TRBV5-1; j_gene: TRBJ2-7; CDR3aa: CASSQDPAYEQYF
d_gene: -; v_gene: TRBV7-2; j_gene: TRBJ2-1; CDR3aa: CASSSGEGRGSYNEQFF
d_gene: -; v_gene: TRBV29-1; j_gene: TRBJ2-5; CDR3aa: CSVAYRDQETQYF
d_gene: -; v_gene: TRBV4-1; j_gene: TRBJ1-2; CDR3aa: CASSQGRTLGLYGYTF
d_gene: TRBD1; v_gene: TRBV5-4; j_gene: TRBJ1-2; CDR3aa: CASSQGQGTANYGYTF
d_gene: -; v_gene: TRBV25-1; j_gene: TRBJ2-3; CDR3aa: CASSGNSPDSARSTDTQYF
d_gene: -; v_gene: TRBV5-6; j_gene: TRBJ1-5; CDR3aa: CASSLGEGVNQPQHF
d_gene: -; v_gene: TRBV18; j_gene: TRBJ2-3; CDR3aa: CASSPLPGRGGGTDTQYF
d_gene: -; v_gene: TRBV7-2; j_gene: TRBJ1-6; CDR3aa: CASSLGGGPIQSPLHF
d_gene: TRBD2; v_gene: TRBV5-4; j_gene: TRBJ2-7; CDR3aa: CATWGSGGPVEQYF
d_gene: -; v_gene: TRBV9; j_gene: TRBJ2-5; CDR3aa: CASSVALGGAETQYF
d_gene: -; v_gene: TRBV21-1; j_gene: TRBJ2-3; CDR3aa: CASSSRPGLVTDTQYF
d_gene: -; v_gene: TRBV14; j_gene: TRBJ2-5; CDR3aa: CASSQSPGRQETQYF
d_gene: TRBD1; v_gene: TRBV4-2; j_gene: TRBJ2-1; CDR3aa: CASRHRDRSPNEQFF
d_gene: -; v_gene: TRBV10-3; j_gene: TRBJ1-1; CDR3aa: CAISESLGTEAFF
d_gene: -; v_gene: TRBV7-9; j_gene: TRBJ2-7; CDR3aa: CASSLSGASSYEQYF
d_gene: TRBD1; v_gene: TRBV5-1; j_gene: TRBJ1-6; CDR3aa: CASRTGGRSSPLHF
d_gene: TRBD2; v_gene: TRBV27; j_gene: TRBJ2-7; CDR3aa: CASSFNGRYEQYF
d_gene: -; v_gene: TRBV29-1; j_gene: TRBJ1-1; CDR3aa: CSAMRGQNTEAFF
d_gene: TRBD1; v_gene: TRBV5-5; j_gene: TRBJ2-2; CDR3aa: CASSPPPGQGKTGELFF
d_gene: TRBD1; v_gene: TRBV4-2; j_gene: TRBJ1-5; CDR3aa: CASSREQGAEQPQHF
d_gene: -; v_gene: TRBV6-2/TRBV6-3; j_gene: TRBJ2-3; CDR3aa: CASTRTTSPTDTQYF
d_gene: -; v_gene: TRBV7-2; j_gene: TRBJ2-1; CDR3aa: CASSTGLGSHNEQFF
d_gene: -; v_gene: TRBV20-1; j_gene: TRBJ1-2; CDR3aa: CSAPLVGGLANYGYTF
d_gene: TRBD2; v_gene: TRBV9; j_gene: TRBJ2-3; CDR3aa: CASSVAGLAGATTDTQYF
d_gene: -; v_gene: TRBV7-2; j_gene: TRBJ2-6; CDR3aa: CASSPNSGANVLTF
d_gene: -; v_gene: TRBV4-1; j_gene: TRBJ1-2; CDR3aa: CASSQELALLYYGYTF